This T cell receptor beta chain was retrieved from a study of neoadjuvant nivolumab and ipilimumab in lung cancer. Study details: Nivolumab 3 mg/kg was given days 1, 15 and 29, plus ipilimumab 1 mg/kg day 1 in combination.

A remark on this clone: Its antigen is not known.

Findings of the study overall: TCR receptors were sequenced in few samples. Blood richness before therapy tracked richness in tumors resected after neoadjuvant therapy.

Measured with immunoSEQ multiplex PCR; TCRdb has only the in-frame clones, and not every one. The table includes about 27,000 clones, about 80% detected once. V dropped 3 bases and J dropped 3 bases, with 13 bases sitting between them. The CDR3 covers 14 residues. Germline V gene lookup returns CDR1 SGHKS and CDR2 YYEKEE (reference sequence). The gene calls are TRBV5-5 and TRBJ2-7; D may be TRBD1 (6 bases). The specimen comprised tumor tissue, sampled after neoadjuvant nivolumab, alone or with ipilimumab, at or shortly before surgery. This receptor was taken from an adult with non-small cell lung cancer. The CDR3 reads CASSSRDTLYEQYF. As DNA, the CDR3 is TGTGCCAGCAGCTCCCGGGACACCCTCTACGAGCAGTACTTC.